Listed here are 16 T cell receptor beta chains from one sample, sequenced in a study of early T cells in non-severe SARS-CoV-2 infection. MiXCR was run by TCRdb on the 5' RACE reads, yielding one entry per CDR3 protein. The repertoire holds about 90,000 distinct CDR3 sequences, with 13% to 15% as singletons. The sample was whole blood. The source of these receptors is an adult who was a healthcare worker with PCR-confirmed SARS-CoV-2 infection or an uninfected control (not recorded which).

J is TRBJ2-7 and V is TRBV30, with D uncertain. Germline V lookup: CDR1 GTSNPN, CDR2 SVGIG (reference sequence). With 5 bases removed from V and 3 bases from J, the gap between germline ends came to 14 bases. The CDR3 totals 13 residues. The CDR3 loop is CAWGVGMGYEQYF. The CDR3 DNA reads TGTGCCTGGGGAGTAGGGATGGGCTACGAGCAGTACTTC.

This clonotype was detected ten times or more. The gene calls are TRBV20-1 and TRBJ1-6; the D is unclear. V was cut by 3 bases and J by 9 bases, with 15 bases left in between. CDR1 DFQATT and CDR2 SNEGSKA come from the germline V gene (reference sequence). The CDR3 runs 14 residues. CDR3 sequence (DNA): TGCAGTGCTAGTCCGCTCCAGAGTGGTTCACCCCTCCACTTT. Translation: CSASPLQSGSPLHF.

The J gene is TRBJ1-4, the V gene TRBV2; TRBD1 matches at 7 bases. CDR1 is SNHLY and CDR2 is FYNNEI in the germline V gene. The CDR3 covers 14 residues. V dropped 8 bases and J dropped 5; count of bases not matched to a gene: 8. The CDR3 sequence is CASSPTGRNEKLFF. CDR3 bases: TGTGCCAGCTCCCCGACAGGGCGGAATGAAAAACTGTTTTTT.

In this sample, this clonotype turned up a few times. The CDR3: CASGDRGMYGYTF. In DNA, the CDR3 is TGTGCCAGCGGGGACAGGGGGATGTATGGCTACACCTTC. The V gene is TRBV7-9, the J gene TRBJ1-2; 11 nucleotides match TRBD1. V trimming: 8 bases; J trimming: 5 bases; junction bases outside the gene matches: 4. Germline V lookup: CDR1 SEHNR, CDR2 FQNEAQ (reference sequence). The CDR3 consists of 13 residues.

This clonotype was recorded a few times. V gene TRBV7-9 combines with J gene TRBJ1-5, with 10 bases aligning to TRBD1. Germline CDR1 and CDR2: SEHNR and FQNEAQ (reference sequence). The J segment lost 7 bases and the V segment lost 3 bases, leaving 3 bases of the junction unmatched. This CDR3 region has 14 residues. The CDR3 DNA reads TGTGCCAGCAGCTTGGGGACAGGGGTACAGCCCCAGCATTTT. It is translated as CASSLGTGVQPQHF. Variable domain in full (rest from reference TRBV7-9 and TRBJ1-5): DTGVSQNPRHKITKRGQNVTFRCDPISEHNRLYWYRQTLGQGPEFLTYFQNEAQLEKSRLLSDRFSAERPKGSFSTLEIQRTEQGDSAMYLCASSLGTGVQPQHFGDGTRLSIL.

The chain couples TRBV18 to TRBJ1-1; TRBD1 matches at 7 bases. Germline-derived CDR1 and CDR2 are KGHSH and LQKENI. Trimming cost V 6 bases and J 3 bases; bases outside gene matches: 1. The CDR3 totals 12 residues. The CDR3 reads CASSTGDTEAFF. The CDR3 nucleotides read TGTGCCAGCTCCACAGGGGACACTGAAGCTTTCTTT.

This clonotype was counted many times. The chain employs TRBV5-6 and TRBJ1-2, with 7 bases matching TRBD1. CDR1 SGHDT and CDR2 YYEEEE come from the germline V gene. The CDR3 covers 11 residues. The V and J ends lost 3 bases and 14 bases, in that order; junction bases with no gene match: 7. As DNA, the CDR3 is TGTGCCAGCAGCTCACAGGGGCCGGGAACCTTC. Translated: CASSSQGPGTF.

The chain uses TRBV28 and TRBJ2-3; 10 bases fit TRBD2. This CDR3 has 17 residues. CDR1 and CDR2 (germline): MDHEN, SYDVKM. With 2 bases clipped from V and 0 bases from J, the junction kept 5 bases outside the gene matches. The CDR3 nucleotides read TGTGCCAGCAGTTTAGGGGAGACTAGCGGGAGCACAGATACGCAGTATTTT. Translated, it gives CASSLGETSGSTDTQYF.

This clonotype was recorded a few times. This sequence joins TRBV11-2 and TRBJ2-6; unclear D gene. The germline V gene encodes CDR1 SGHAT and CDR2 FQNNGV. CDR3 length equals 16 residues. The V gene lost 3 bases and the J gene lost 0 bases, with 9 bases spanning the gap. The CDR3: CASSLPVGSGANVLTF. The CDR3 bases are TGTGCCAGCAGCTTGCCAGTAGGCTCTGGGGCCAACGTCCTGACTTTC.

This rearrangement joins TRBV7-9 to TRBJ2-6; no definite D call. The CDR3 has 12 amino acids. The ends were cut back, 8 bases at V and 3 bases at J, with 5 bases in the middle. CDR1 and CDR2 (germline): SEHNR, FQNEAQ (reference sequence). Here the CDR3 DNA reads TGTGCCAGCGTCTATGGGGCCAACGTCCTGACTTTC. Amino acid sequence: CASVYGANVLTF.

This rearrangement joins TRBV2 to TRBJ2-7, with unresolved D. V was pared by 6 bases and J by 4 bases, with 4 bases between. The germline V gene encodes CDR1 SNHLY and CDR2 FYNNEI. The CDR3 runs to 10 residues. CDR3: CASRLYEQYF. CDR3 sequence (DNA): TGTGCCAGCAGGTTGTACGAGCAGTACTTC.

This clonotype appeared many times. V usage is TRBV7-6 and J usage is TRBJ1-5, with D perhaps TRBD1 (5 bases). Between the trimmed V and J ends, which lost 1 base and 7 bases, there was a span of 14 bases. The V gene's germline CDR1 is SGHVS and CDR2 FNYEAQ. The CDR3 sequence is 15 residues long. In DNA form, the CDR3 reads TGTGCCAGCAGCTTAGGTGTGGGGGTAAGGCAGCCCCAGCATTTT. Translation: CASSLGVGVRQPQHF.

Comments on this clonotype: It may be a read error: a sequence one base away is much more abundant. The rearrangement uses TRBV2 and TRBJ2-1, with 10 bases aligning to TRBD2. From germline, CDR1 is SNHLY and CDR2 FYNNEI. The CDR3 is 14 amino acids. In nucleotides, the CDR3 is TGTGCCGGCAGTGTAGCGGGAGGCCCCAATGAGCAGTTCTTC. Amino acid sequence: CAGSVAGGPNEQFF. Supplemented by reference TRBV2 and TRBJ2-1, the full variable domain reads EPEVTQTPSHQVTQMGQEVILRCVPISNHLYFYWYRQILGQKVEFLVSFYNNEISEKSEIFDDQFSVERPDGSNFTLKIRSTKLEDSAMYFCAGSVAGGPNEQFFGPGTRLTVL.

The V call is TRBV7-9, the J call TRBJ2-1; 10 positions match TRBD1. The length of the CDR3 is 16 residues. Germline V lookup: CDR1 SEHNR, CDR2 FQNEAQ (reference sequence). The V gene end was trimmed by 5 bases and the J gene end by 4 bases; junction bases not matched to a gene: 8. This CDR3 is CASSLVTGGFYNEQFF. In nucleotides, the CDR3 is TGTGCCAGCAGCCTCGTGACAGGGGGCTTTTACAATGAGCAGTTCTTC.

This clonotype was detected a few times. The genes are TRBV6-5 and TRBJ1-1; D may be TRBD1 (5 bases). Germline CDR1 and CDR2: MNHEY and SVGAGI. The CDR3 loop spans 13 amino acids. V lost 6 bases, J lost 11 bases, and 19 bases lay in between. The CDR3 region has the DNA TGTGCCAGCAGCGCCGGTGGGGGAGGTGAGGCTTTCTTT. This translates into CASSAGGGGEAFF.

This clonotype was counted only a few times. The chain is built from TRBV7-9 and TRBJ2-1; D possibly matches TRBD1 or TRBD2 (5 bases each). The germline gives CDR1 SEHNR, CDR2 FQNEAQ (reference sequence). The CDR3 covers 16 residues. Between the trimmed V and J ends, which lost 11 bases and 0 bases, there was a span of 20 bases. CDR3 protein: CAYVLGDVSSYNEQFF. In nucleotides, the CDR3 is TGTGCCTACGTACTGGGGGATGTGAGCTCCTACAATGAGCAGTTCTTC.